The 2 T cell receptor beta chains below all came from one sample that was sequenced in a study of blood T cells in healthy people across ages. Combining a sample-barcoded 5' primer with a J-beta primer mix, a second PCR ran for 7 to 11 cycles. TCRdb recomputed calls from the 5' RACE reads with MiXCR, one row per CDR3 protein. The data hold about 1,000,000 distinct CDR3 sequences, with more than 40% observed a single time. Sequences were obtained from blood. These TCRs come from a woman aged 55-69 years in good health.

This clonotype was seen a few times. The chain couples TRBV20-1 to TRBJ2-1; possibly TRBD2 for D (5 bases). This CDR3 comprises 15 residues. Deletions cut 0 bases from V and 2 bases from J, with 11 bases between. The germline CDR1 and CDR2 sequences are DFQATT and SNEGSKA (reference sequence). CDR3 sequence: CSARDDGIAYNEQFF. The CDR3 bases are TGCAGTGCTAGAGATGACGGGATTGCCTACAATGAGCAGTTCTTC.

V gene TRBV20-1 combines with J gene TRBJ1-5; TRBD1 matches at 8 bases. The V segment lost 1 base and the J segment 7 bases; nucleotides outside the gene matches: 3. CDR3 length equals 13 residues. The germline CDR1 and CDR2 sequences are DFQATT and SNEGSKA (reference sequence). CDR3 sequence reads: CSARVTGEQPQHF. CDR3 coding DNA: TGCAGTGCTAGAGTGACAGGGGAGCAGCCCCAGCATTTT.